Detailed here is one T cell receptor (beta chain). CDR1 is SGHTA and CDR2 is FQGNSA in the germline V gene. The CDR3 runs to 14 residues. The junction had 4 bases not matched to a gene; V was cut back by 3 bases and J by 4 bases. This sample is part of a study of blood T cell repertoires in COVID-19. On the study more broadly: Sites across the United States, Italy and Spain contributed samples from acute and convalescent COVID-19. In each case, the material was cDNA or gDNA derived from T cells, B-cell-depleted T cells, or PBMCs.

Per the original data handling: Reference gene primer amplification yielded estimated nucleated cell counts. Data came from immunoSEQ multiplex PCR; TCRdb stores just in-frame clones and leaves some out. The V and J calls and clone size are taken from that table; D and trimming were inferred from the DNA. Of about 45,000 clones in the sample, approximately 86% were seen once. The chain links TRBV7-2 to TRBJ2-3, with 7 bases fitting TRBD2. This receptor was obtained from a woman over 75 in a cohort sampled during active or convalescent COVID-19. Sequenced input: peripheral blood. The CDR3 sequence: CASSLLAAPDTQYF. The CDR3 DNA follows: TGTGCCAGCAGCTTGCTAGCGGCACCAGATACGCAGTATTTT. The full variable domain, its missing parts supplied by reference TRBV7-2 and TRBJ2-3, is GAGVSQSPSNKVTEKGKDVELRCDPISGHTALYWYRQSLGQGLEFLIYFQGNSAPDKSGLPSDRFSAERTGGSVSTLTIQRTQQEDSAVYLCASSLLAAPDTQYFGPGTRLTVL.